The rows below give T cell receptor beta chains drawn from one sample of a study of T cells of healthy individuals. TCRdb re-called the 5' RACE reads through MiXCR, storing one row per CDR3 protein. This sample has more than 85,000 distinct CDR3 sequences, with roughly a sixth found just once. The receptor source for this set is a human donor in good health. Both conserved end residues are part of each CDR3. A D gene is named only where the DNA matches it firmly. For some rows the clone size is stated as once, few or many, or as a class when expanded; others skip it.

abundance,v_gene,j_gene,d_gene,CDR3aa,CDR3nt
many,TRBV29-1,TRBJ2-7,-,CSVGYSYEQYF,TGCAGCGTCGGATACTCCTACGAGCAGTACTTC
few,TRBV5-1,TRBJ2-3,-,CASSFSSTDTQYF,TGCGCCAGCAGCTTTTCGAGCACAGATACGCAGTATTTT
-,TRBV20-1,TRBJ2-3,TRBD1,CSARGQGAQYF,TGCAGTGCTAGAGGACAGGGCGCGCAGTATTTT
-,TRBV18,TRBJ2-3,-,CASSPIGGAVTDTQYF,TGTGCCAGCTCACCGATTGGGGGGGCCGTAACAGATACGCAGTATTTT
few,TRBV28,TRBJ2-5,-,CASSILQETQYF,TGTGCCAGCTCTATACTCCAAGAGACCCAGTACTTC
-,TRBV20-1,TRBJ2-5,TRBD1,CSARVQGANLRETQYF,TGCAGTGCTAGAGTACAGGGGGCGAATCTTCGGGAGACCCAGTACTTC
-,TRBV29-1,TRBJ2-1,-,CSVSPGWTYNEQFF,TGCAGCGTTTCTCCCGGTTGGACCTACAATGAGCAGTTCTTC
many,TRBV27,TRBJ1-1,-,CASSFGGLNTEAFF,TGTGCCAGCAGTTTCGGGGGGCTGAACACTGAAGCTTTCTTT
many,TRBV3-1,TRBJ1-2,-,CASSQAQNFYGYTF,TGTGCCAGCAGCCAAGCGCAGAATTTCTATGGCTACACCTTC
-,TRBV7-3,TRBJ1-1,-,CASSWTSSTEAFF,TGTGCCAGCAGCTGGACCTCTAGCACTGAAGCTTTCTTT
-,TRBV4-1,TRBJ2-3,TRBD1,CASSQGLTGGRIDTQYF,TGCGCCAGCAGCCAAGGATTGACAGGGGGAAGAATTGATACGCAGTATTTT
-,TRBV27,TRBJ2-7,TRBD2,CASSLSGGDYEQYF,TGTGCCAGCAGTTTAAGTGGGGGGGACTACGAGCAGTACTTC
-,TRBV20-1,TRBJ1-5,-,CSASRGDNQPQHF,TGCAGTGCTAGCAGGGGAGACAATCAGCCCCAGCATTTT
many,TRBV5-4,TRBJ1-4,-,CASSVLGTRGNEKLFF,TGTGCCAGCAGCGTACTGGGGACCAGAGGAAATGAAAAACTGTTTTTT
many,TRBV9,TRBJ1-1,TRBD1,CASSVGQAGNTEAFF,TGTGCCAGCAGCGTTGGACAGGCGGGGAACACTGAAGCTTTCTTT
few,TRBV20-1,TRBJ1-1,-,CSARKPTSSNTEAFF,TGCAGTGCTAGGAAACCGACTTCCTCGAACACTGAAGCTTTCTTT
few,TRBV7-2,TRBJ1-4,-,CASSFGPNEKLFF,TGTGCCAGCAGCTTCGGGCCAAATGAAAAACTGTTTTTT
-,TRBV2,TRBJ2-7,TRBD2,CASSEVTSGAYEQYF,TGTGCCAGCAGTGAAGTAACTAGCGGGGCCTACGAGCAGTACTTC
-,TRBV6-6,TRBJ2-2,-,CASSLASANTGELFF,TGTGCCAGCAGTTTGGCTAGCGCAAACACCGGGGAGCTGTTTTTT
-,TRBV5-1,TRBJ2-7,-,CASSFLLLEMSYEQYF,TGCGCCAGCAGCTTCCTCCTTCTAGAAATGTCCTACGAGCAGTACTTC
many,TRBV7-2,TRBJ2-3,-,CASSFFGDSDTQYF,TGTGCCAGCAGCTTCTTCGGGGACTCAGATACGCAGTATTTT
-,TRBV4-1,TRBJ1-4,-,CASSQVANEKLFF,TGCGCCAGCAGCCAAGTTGCTAATGAAAAACTGTTTTTT
many,TRBV6-1,TRBJ2-3,TRBD2,CASSEGTGTSGTRAYF,TGTGCCAGCAGTGAAGGTACCGGGACTAGCGGGACTCGGGCGTATTTT
-,TRBV12-3/TRBV12-4,TRBJ2-1,TRBD2,CASSLEGGAGNEQFF,TGTGCCAGCAGTTTAGAGGGAGGGGCGGGCAATGAGCAGTTCTTC
few,TRBV4-2,TRBJ2-5,-,CASSQGWGETQYF,TGTGCCAGCAGCCAAGGCTGGGGTGAGACCCAGTACTTC
many,TRBV29-1,TRBJ2-3,TRBD2,CSVDRREADTQYF,TGCAGCGTTGACCGGCGGGAGGCAGATACGCAGTATTTT
many,TRBV5-6,TRBJ1-1,-,CASSLAWRGTEAFF,TGTGCCAGCAGCTTGGCCTGGCGAGGAACTGAAGCTTTCTTT
few,TRBV7-3,TRBJ2-5,-,CASSLFSGTEKETQYF,TGTGCCAGCAGCTTGTTCTCCGGGACTGAAAAAGAGACCCAGTACTTC
many,TRBV7-8,TRBJ2-3,TRBD1,CASSSHAGTGMADTQYF,TGTGCCAGCAGCTCTCACGCCGGGACAGGGATGGCAGATACGCAGTATTTT
-,TRBV20-1,TRBJ2-1,-,CSANIAASSYNEQFF,TGCAGTGCTAACATAGCCGCGAGCTCCTACAATGAGCAGTTCTTC
many,TRBV3-1,TRBJ2-1,-,CASSQGYEQFF,TGTGCCAGCAGCCAAGGATATGAGCAGTTCTTC
-,TRBV3-1,TRBJ1-2,-,CASSVDRYGYTF,TGTGCCAGCAGCGTGGACAGATATGGCTACACCTTC
few,TRBV19,TRBJ1-2,TRBD1,CASSIGDRVGGYTF,TGTGCCAGTAGTATAGGCGACAGGGTAGGAGGCTACACCTTC
-,TRBV5-6,TRBJ2-1,-,CASSFSPSDNEQFF,TGTGCCAGCAGTTTTTCACCTAGCGACAATGAGCAGTTCTTC
many,TRBV6-1,TRBJ2-7,-,CASGHRRSSYEQYF,TGTGCCAGCGGACACCGAAGGTCCTCCTACGAGCAGTACTTC
few,TRBV6-1,TRBJ1-1,-,CASTEDGLKEAFF,TGTGCCAGCACCGAGGACGGATTAAAAGAAGCTTTCTTT
few,TRBV28,TRBJ1-2,-,CASSSGYYGYTF,TGTGCCAGCAGTTCGGGATACTATGGCTACACCTTC
-,TRBV14,TRBJ1-1,-,CASSQDLRWSEAFF,TGTGCCAGCAGCCAAGATCTAAGGTGGTCTGAAGCTTTCTTT
many,TRBV19,TRBJ1-6,TRBD1,CASSTRQGTNSPLHF,TGTGCCAGTAGTACTCGACAGGGGACTAATTCACCCCTCCACTTT
many,TRBV28,TRBJ2-2,-,CASTVWEGNTGELFF,TGTGCCAGCACAGTTTGGGAAGGGAACACCGGGGAGCTGTTTTTT
-,TRBV4-1,TRBJ2-7,TRBD2,CASSQDPAGAYEQYF,TGCGCCAGCAGCCAAGATCCGGCGGGAGCATACGAGCAGTACTTC
many,TRBV21-1,TRBJ2-5,-,CASSTGTDQETQYF,TGTGCCAGCAGCACCGGGACAGATCAAGAGACCCAGTACTTC
many,TRBV29-1,TRBJ2-1,-,CSVDFFPDRYNEQFF,TGCAGCGTTGATTTTTTCCCAGACAGGTACAATGAGCAGTTCTTC
few,TRBV20-1,TRBJ1-4,-,CSAISPAATNEKLFF,TGCAGTGCTATTTCCCCAGCTGCAACTAATGAAAAACTGTTTTTT
-,TRBV30,TRBJ1-6,-,CAWGRRSYNSPLHF,TGTGCCTGGGGGAGGAGGTCCTATAATTCACCCCTCCACTTT
many,TRBV18,TRBJ2-7,TRBD1,CASSPSGTGTEQYF,TGTGCCAGCTCACCTTCCGGGACAGGCACCGAGCAGTACTTC
-,TRBV28,TRBJ2-2,TRBD1,CASSLYDRGNTGELFF,TGTGCCAGCAGTTTATACGACAGGGGCAACACCGGGGAGCTGTTTTTT
-,TRBV7-3,TRBJ2-1,TRBD2,CASSRTSGGTPPYNEQFF,TGTGCCAGCAGCCGGACTAGCGGGGGGACCCCCCCCTACAATGAGCAGTTCTTC
many,TRBV6-5,TRBJ2-7,-,CASATRNEQYF,TGTGCCAGCGCAACAAGAAACGAGCAGTACTTC
few,TRBV7-2,TRBJ1-4,-,CASSSRNNEKLFF,TGTGCCAGCAGCTCCAGGAATAATGAAAAACTGTTTTTT
-,TRBV5-1,TRBJ2-5,-,CASSLVPGFGGETQYF,TGCGCCAGCAGCTTGGTACCGGGGTTCGGAGGAGAGACCCAGTACTTC
many,TRBV11-2,TRBJ1-2,-,CASSLVGGDYGYTF,TGTGCCAGCAGCTTAGTCGGGGGCGACTATGGCTACACCTTC